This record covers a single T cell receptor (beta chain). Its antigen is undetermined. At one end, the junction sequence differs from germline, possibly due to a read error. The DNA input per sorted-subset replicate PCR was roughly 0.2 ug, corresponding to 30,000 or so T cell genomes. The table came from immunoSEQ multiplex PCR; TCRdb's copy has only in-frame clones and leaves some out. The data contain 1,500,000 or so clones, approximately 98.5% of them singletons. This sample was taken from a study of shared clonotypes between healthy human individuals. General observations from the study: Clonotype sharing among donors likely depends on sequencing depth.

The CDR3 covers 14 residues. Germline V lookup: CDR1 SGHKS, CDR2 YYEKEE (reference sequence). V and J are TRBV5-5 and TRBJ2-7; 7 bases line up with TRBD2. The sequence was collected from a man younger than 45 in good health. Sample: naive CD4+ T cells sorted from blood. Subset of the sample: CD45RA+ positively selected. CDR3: CASSQDQRDYEQYF. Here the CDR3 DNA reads TGCGCCAGCAGCCAAGATCAGCGGGACTACGAGCAGTACTTC.